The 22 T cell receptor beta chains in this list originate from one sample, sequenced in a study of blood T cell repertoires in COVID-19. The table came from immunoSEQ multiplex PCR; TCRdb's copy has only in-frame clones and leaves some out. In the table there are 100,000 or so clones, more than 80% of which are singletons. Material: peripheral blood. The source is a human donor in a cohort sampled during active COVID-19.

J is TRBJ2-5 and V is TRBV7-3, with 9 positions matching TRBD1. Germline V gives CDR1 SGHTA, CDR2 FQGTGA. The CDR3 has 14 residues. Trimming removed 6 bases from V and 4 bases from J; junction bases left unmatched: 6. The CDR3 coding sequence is TGTGCCAGCAGAACCGGGACAGGGTCAGAGACCCAGTACTTC. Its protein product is CASRTGTGSETQYF.

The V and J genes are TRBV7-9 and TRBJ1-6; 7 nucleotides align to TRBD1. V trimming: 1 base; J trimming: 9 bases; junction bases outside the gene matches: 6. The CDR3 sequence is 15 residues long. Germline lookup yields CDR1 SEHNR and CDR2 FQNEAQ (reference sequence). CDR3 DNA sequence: TGTGCCAGCAGCTTAGGACAGGGTGTCGGTTCACCCCTCCACTTT. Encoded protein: CASSLGQGVGSPLHF.

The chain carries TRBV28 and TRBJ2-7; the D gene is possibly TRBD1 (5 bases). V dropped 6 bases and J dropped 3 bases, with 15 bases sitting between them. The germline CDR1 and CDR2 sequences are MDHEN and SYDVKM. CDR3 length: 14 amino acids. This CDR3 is CASRGAITNYEQYF. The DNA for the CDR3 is TGTGCCAGCAGAGGGGCCATTACGAACTACGAGCAGTACTTC.

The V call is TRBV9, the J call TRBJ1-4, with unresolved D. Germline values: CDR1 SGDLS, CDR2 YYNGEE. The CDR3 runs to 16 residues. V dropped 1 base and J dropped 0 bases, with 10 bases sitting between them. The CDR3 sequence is CASSVQPRATNEKLFF. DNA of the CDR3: TGTGCCAGCAGCGTACAACCCCGCGCAACTAATGAAAAACTGTTTTTT.

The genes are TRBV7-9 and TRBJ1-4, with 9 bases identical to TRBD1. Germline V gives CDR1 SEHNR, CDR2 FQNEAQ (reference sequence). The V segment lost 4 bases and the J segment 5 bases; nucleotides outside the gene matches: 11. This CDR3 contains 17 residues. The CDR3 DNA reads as TGTGCCAGCAGCTGGGGTCCGGGACAGGGTCGAAATGAAAAACTGTTTTTT. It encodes CASSWGPGQGRNEKLFF. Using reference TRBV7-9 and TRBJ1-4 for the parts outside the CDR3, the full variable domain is DTGVSQNPRHKITKRGQNVTFRCDPISEHNRLYWYRQTLGQGPEFLTYFQNEAQLEKSRLLSDRFSAERPKGSFSTLEIQRTEQGDSAMYLCASSWGPGQGRNEKLFFGSGTQLSVL.

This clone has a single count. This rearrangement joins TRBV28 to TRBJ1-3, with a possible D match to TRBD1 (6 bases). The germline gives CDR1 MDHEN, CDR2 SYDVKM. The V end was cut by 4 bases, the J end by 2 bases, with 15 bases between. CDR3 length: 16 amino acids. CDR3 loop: CASSSPGGRTGNTIYF. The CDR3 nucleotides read TGTGCCAGCAGTTCCCCCGGGGGGCGAACTGGAAACACCATATATTTT.

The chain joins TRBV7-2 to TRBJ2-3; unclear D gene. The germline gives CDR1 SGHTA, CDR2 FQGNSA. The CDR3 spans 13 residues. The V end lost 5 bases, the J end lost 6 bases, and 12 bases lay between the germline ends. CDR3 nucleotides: TGTGCCAGCAGCCCGCGCCTAGTGGATACGCAGTATTTT. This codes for CASSPRLVDTQYF. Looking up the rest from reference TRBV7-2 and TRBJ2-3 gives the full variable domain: GAGVSQSPSNKVTEKGKDVELRCDPISGHTALYWYRQSLGQGLEFLIYFQGNSAPDKSGLPSDRFSAERTGGSVSTLTIQRTQQEDSAVYLCASSPRLVDTQYFGPGTRLTVL.

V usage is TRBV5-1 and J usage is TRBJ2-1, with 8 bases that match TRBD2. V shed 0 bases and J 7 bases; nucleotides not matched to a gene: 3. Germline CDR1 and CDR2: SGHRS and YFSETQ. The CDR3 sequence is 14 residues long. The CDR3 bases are TGCGCCAGCAGCTTGGTGGCTAGCGGGAATGAGCAGTTCTTC. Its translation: CASSLVASGNEQFF.

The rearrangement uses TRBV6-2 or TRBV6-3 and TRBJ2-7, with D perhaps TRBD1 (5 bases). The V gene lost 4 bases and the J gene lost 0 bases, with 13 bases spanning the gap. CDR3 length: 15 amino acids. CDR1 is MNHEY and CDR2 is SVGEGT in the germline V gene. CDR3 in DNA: TGTGCCAGCAGTTCCGATCACAGGCGCTCCTACGAGCAGTACTTC. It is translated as CASSSDHRRSYEQYF.

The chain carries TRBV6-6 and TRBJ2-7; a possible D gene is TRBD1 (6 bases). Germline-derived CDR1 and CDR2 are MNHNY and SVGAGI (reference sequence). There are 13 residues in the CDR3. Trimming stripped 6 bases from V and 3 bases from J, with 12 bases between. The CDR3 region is CASRGAGDYEQYF. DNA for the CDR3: TGTGCCAGCAGGGGGGCAGGCGACTACGAGCAGTACTTC.

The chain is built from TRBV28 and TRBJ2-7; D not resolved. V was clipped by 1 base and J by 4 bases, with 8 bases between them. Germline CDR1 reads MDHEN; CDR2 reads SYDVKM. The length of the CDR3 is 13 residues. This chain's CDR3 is CASSLSSRYEQYF. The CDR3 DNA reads TGTGCCAGCAGTTTATCCAGCAGGTACGAGCAGTACTTC.

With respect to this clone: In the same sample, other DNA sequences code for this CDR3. CDR3 loop: CASSTGGSGYTF. The CDR3 coding sequence is TGTGCCAGCAGTACAGGGGGCTCTGGCTACACCTTC. The chain recombines TRBV27 with TRBJ1-2; TRBD1 matches at 9 bases. Germline V gene lookup returns CDR1 MNHEY and CDR2 SMNVEV (reference sequence). V lost 5 bases, J lost 7 bases, and 2 bases stayed unmatched. CDR3 length equals 12 residues.

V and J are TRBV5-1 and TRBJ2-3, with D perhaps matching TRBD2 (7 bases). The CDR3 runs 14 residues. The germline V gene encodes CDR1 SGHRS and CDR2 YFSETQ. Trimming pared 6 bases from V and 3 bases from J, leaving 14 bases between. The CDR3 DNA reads TGCGCCAGCACCCGGGGAGGGGGAACAGATACGCAGTATTTT. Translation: CASTRGGGTDTQYF.

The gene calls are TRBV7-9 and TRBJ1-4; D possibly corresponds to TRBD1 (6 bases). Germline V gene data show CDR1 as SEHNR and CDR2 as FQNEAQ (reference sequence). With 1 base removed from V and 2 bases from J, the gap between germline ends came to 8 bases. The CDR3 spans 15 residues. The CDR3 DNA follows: TGTGCCAGCAGCTTAGGGGACACGACTAATGAAAAACTGTTTTTT. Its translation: CASSLGDTTNEKLFF.

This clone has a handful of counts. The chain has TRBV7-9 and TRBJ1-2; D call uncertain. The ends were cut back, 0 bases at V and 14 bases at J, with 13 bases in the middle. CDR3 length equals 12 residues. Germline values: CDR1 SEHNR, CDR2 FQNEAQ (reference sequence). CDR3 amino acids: CASSLAGNRETF. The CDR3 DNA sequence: TGTGCCAGCAGCTTAGCCGGTAACCGTGAAACCTTC.

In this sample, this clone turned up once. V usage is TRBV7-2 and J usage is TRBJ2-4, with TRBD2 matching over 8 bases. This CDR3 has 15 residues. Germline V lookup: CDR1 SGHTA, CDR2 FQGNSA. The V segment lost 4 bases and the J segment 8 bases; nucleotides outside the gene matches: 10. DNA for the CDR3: TGTGCCAGCAGCTCATACCCGGGACTAGACGACATTCAGTACTTC. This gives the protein CASSSYPGLDDIQYF.

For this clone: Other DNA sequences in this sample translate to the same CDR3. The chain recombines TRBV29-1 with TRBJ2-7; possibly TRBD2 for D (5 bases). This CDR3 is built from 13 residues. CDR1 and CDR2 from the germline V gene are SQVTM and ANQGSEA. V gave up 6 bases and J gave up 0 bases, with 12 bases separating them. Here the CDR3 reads CSVRAGDSYEQYF. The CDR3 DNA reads TGCAGCGTGAGGGCAGGTGACTCCTACGAGCAGTACTTC.

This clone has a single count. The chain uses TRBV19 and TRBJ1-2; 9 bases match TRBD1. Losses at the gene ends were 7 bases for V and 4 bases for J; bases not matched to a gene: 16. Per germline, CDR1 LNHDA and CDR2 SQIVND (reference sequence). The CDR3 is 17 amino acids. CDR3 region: CASTLDLRDRDPYGYTF. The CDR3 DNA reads TGTGCCAGTACCCTGGACCTCCGGGACAGGGATCCCTATGGCTACACCTTC. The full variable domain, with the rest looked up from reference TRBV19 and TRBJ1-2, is DGGITQSPKYLFRKEGQNVTLSCEQNLNHDAMYWYRQDPGQGLRLIYYSQIVNDFQKGDIAEGYSVSREKKESFPLTVTSAQKNPTAFYLCASTLDLRDRDPYGYTFGSGTRLTVV.

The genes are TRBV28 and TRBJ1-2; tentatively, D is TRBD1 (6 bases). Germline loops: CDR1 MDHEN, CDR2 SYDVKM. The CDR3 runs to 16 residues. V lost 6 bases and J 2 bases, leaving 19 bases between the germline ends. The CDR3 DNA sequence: TGTGCCAGCAGCCCTCCGGTGGGGGCTGCGAACTATGGCTACACCTTC. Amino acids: CASSPPVGAANYGYTF.

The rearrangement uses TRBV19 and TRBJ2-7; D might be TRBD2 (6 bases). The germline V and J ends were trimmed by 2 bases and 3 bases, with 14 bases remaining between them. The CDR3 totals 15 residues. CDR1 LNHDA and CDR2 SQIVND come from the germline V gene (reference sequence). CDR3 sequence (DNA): TGTGCCAGTAGTATACGTGGTCCGGAGGGCTACGAGCAGTACTTC. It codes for CASSIRGPEGYEQYF.

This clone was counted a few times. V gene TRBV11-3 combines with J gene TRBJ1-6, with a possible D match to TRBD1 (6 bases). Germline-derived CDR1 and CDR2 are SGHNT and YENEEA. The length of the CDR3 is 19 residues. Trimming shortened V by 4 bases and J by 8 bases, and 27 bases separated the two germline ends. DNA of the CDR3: TGTGCCAGCAGCTCCCAAGACAGGTCGCTTTCCTATATGGATTCACCCCTCCACTTT. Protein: CASSSQDRSLSYMDSPLHF.

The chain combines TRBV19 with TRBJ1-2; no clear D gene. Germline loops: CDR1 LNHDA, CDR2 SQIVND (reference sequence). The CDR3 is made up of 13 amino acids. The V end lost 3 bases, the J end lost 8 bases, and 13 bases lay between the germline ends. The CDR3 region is CASSILVQTGYTF. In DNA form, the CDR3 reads TGTGCCAGTAGTATCCTCGTACAGACCGGCTACACCTTC.